What follows are 26 T cell receptor beta chains derived from one specimen sequenced in a study of patients and donors after allogeneic stem cell transplantation. TCRdb re-analysed the RT-PCR reads in MiXCR, keeping a single row per CDR3 protein. This table has more than 850,000 distinct CDR3 sequences, roughly 18% appearing once. Sequencing input: blood, either unsorted or a sorted T cell fraction (not recorded which). These receptors all stem from a human donor who was either an allogeneic HSCT recipient or a stem cell or donor lymphocyte infusion donor (not recorded which). It is not recorded whose cells these are; they may come from a transplant donor.

The DNA of the CDR3 is TGTGCCAGCTGCTGGGACAGACGGTACGAGCAGTACTTC. Its translation is CASCWDRRYEQYF. V and J are TRBV2 and TRBJ2-7, with 7 bases fitting TRBD1. Germline V gene lookup returns CDR1 SNHLY and CDR2 FYNNEI. The CDR3 sequence is 13 residues long. The V gene end was trimmed by 8 bases and the J gene end by 4 bases; junction bases not matched to a gene: 8.

V and J are TRBV11-2 and TRBJ1-2, with 8 bases aligning to TRBD1. Germline V gene sequence: CDR1 SGHAT, CDR2 FQNNGV. Trimming removed 2 bases from V and 4 bases from J; junction bases left unmatched: 12. CDR3 size: 17 residues. CDR3 DNA sequence: TGTGCCAGCAGCTTACAGGGGGGCGACAGGGGTGGCTATGGCTACACCTTC. Encoded protein: CASSLQGGDRGGYGYTF.

This clonotype showed up just a few times. This chain uses TRBV5-1 with TRBJ2-5, with TRBD1 matching over 7 bases. V was clipped by 0 bases and J by 2 bases; unmatched bases: 4. The CDR3 is made up of 15 amino acids. Per germline, CDR1 SGHRS and CDR2 YFSETQ. CDR3 nucleotide sequence: TGCGCCAGCAGCTTGGGAGGGGGCCGGCAAGAGACCCAGTACTTC. Translated, it gives CASSLGGGRQETQYF.

This clonotype occurred a few times. The V and J genes are TRBV7-2 and TRBJ2-7; 9 positions agree with TRBD2. CDR1 is SGHTA, CDR2 FQGNSA, per germline. Losses at the gene ends were 9 bases for V and 3 bases for J; bases not matched to a gene: 9. CDR3 size: 14 residues. In nucleotides, the CDR3 is TGTGCCAGTGGGATCGGTAGCGGGGGCTACGAGCAGTACTTC. Protein: CASGIGSGGYEQYF.

This clonotype was found many times. V and J are TRBV3-1 and TRBJ2-3; 9 positions agree with TRBD1. There are 15 residues in the CDR3. Germline-derived CDR1 and CDR2 are LGHDT and YNNKEL (reference sequence). V was clipped by 4 bases and J by 1 base; unmatched bases: 3. As DNA, the CDR3 is TGTGCCAGCAGCCCCCGGGACAGGGGCACAGATACGCAGTATTTT. This codes for CASSPRDRGTDTQYF.

In its sample, this clonotype was seen a few times. This rearrangement joins TRBV29-1 to TRBJ1-1, with D unresolved. Deletions cut 7 bases from V and 2 bases from J, with 14 bases between. CDR3 length: 13 residues. CDR1 and CDR2 (germline): SQVTM, ANQGSEA. The CDR3 is CSGRRGRNTEAFF. The CDR3 DNA sequence: TGCAGCGGTCGGCGTGGCCGAAACACTGAAGCTTTCTTT. The whole variable domain, remainder taken from reference TRBV29-1 and TRBJ1-1, is SAVISQKPSRDICQRGTSLTIQCQVDSQVTMMFWYRQQPGQSLTLIATANQGSEATYESGFVIDKFPISRPNLTFSTLTVSNMSPEDSSIYLCSGRRGRNTEAFFGQGTRLTVV.

The chain joins TRBV10-3 to TRBJ2-5, with a tentative D call TRBD2 (5 bases). CDR3 length equals 13 residues. Trimming took 6 bases from V and 5 from J, leaving 13 bases between them. The V gene's germline CDR1 is ENHRY and CDR2 SYGVKD. The CDR3 coding sequence is TGTGCCATCAGGGGCGAGGGTTGGGAGACCCAGTACTTC. Protein sequence: CAIRGEGWETQYF.

The chain carries TRBV4-1 and TRBJ2-2; D is ambiguous. Germline lookup yields CDR1 MGHRA and CDR2 YSYEKL. With 0 bases removed from V and 0 bases from J, the gap between germline ends came to 17 bases. This CDR3 contains 19 residues. CDR3 residues: CASSQDSVFAVSNTGELFF. The CDR3 bases are TGCGCCAGCAGCCAAGATTCCGTTTTCGCGGTCTCGAACACCGGGGAGCTGTTTTTT.

This clonotype was detected ten times or more. This rearrangement joins TRBV7-9 to TRBJ1-4; tentative D call: TRBD1 (6 bases). CDR1 SEHNR and CDR2 FQNEAQ come from the germline V gene (reference sequence). V was cut by 0 bases and J by 8 bases, with 16 bases left in between. This CDR3 has 16 residues. The CDR3, as DNA: TGTGCCAGCAGCTTAGCGCCGGGGGGGGGCGGAGAAAAACTGTTTTTT. It is translated as CASSLAPGGGGEKLFF.

This clonotype was observed a few times. The chain is built from TRBV15 and TRBJ1-1; D might be TRBD1 (5 bases). Germline V gene data show CDR1 as LNHNV and CDR2 as YYDKDF (reference sequence). V was cut by 0 bases and J by 4 bases, with 12 bases left in between. CDR3 size: 15 residues. The DNA for the CDR3 is TGTGCCACCAGCAGAGATCGACGGGGCTCCACTGAAGCTTTCTTT. It specifies CATSRDRRGSTEAFF. Based on the CDR3 plus reference TRBV15 and TRBJ1-1, the full variable domain is DAMVIQNPRYQVTQFGKPVTLSCSQTLNHNVMYWYQQKSSQAPKLLFHYYDKDFNNEADTPDNFQSRRPNTSFCFLDIRSPGLGDTAMYLCATSRDRRGSTEAFFGQGTRLTVV.

This clonotype was recorded a few times. The chain links TRBV18 to TRBJ2-3; D ambiguous. Germline V lookup: CDR1 KGHSH, CDR2 LQKENI. Trimming shortened V by 0 bases and J by 2 bases, and 12 bases separated the two germline ends. The CDR3 consists of 16 residues. This CDR3 is CASSPPIVLSTDTQYF. For the CDR3, the DNA is TGTGCCAGCTCACCACCGATTGTCCTTTCCACAGATACGCAGTATTTT.

The V gene is TRBV27, the J gene TRBJ2-7; D gene uncertain. Germline V lookup: CDR1 MNHEY, CDR2 SMNVEV (reference sequence). V lost 5 bases to trimming and J lost 0 bases, with 14 bases between them. The CDR3 is 15 residues long. Here the CDR3 reads CASSPLPGSSYEQYF. CDR3 DNA: TGTGCCAGCAGTCCCCTCCCCGGAAGCTCCTACGAGCAGTACTTC.

The chain links TRBV20-1 to TRBJ2-1; no clear D. V lost 3 bases, J lost 0 bases, and 9 bases lay in between. The germline V gene encodes CDR1 DFQATT and CDR2 SNEGSKA (reference sequence). The length of the CDR3 is 14 residues. CDR3 loop: CSASWQSSYNEQFF. CDR3 in DNA: TGCAGTGCTAGCTGGCAGAGCTCCTACAATGAGCAGTTCTTC.

Ten or more counts support this clonotype. V gene TRBV7-9 combines with J gene TRBJ1-2; D call uncertain. The V end lost 1 base, the J end lost 6 bases, and 6 bases lay between the germline ends. The CDR3 covers 12 residues. Looked up from germline, CDR1 is SEHNR and CDR2 is FQNEAQ (reference sequence). Written as DNA, the CDR3 is TGTGCCAGCAGCTTAGAGGTGGATGGCTACACCTTC. Its protein product is CASSLEVDGYTF.

The CDR3 here is CAISEGASYEQYF. DNA of the CDR3: TGTGCCATCAGTGAAGGGGCTTCCTACGAGCAGTACTTC. The chain couples TRBV10-3 to TRBJ2-7; tentatively, D is TRBD1 (5 bases). The CDR3 runs to 13 residues. The V and J ends lost 3 bases and 1 base respectively, with 7 bases between them. Germline values: CDR1 ENHRY, CDR2 SYGVKD.

The V gene is TRBV5-6, the J gene TRBJ1-5; TRBD1 aligns across 7 bases. With 0 bases clipped from V and 5 bases from J, the junction kept 5 bases outside the gene matches. Per the germline V gene, CDR1 is SGHDT and CDR2 is YYEEEE. This CDR3 is 15 amino acids long. DNA of the CDR3: TGTGCCAGCAGCTTGGCCACAGGGGTGCATCAGCCCCAGCATTTT. Encoded protein: CASSLATGVHQPQHF.

This clonotype came up a few times. The chain employs TRBV6-5 and TRBJ2-3; D gene uncertain. The germline CDR1 and CDR2 sequences are MNHEY and SVGAGI. Trimming stripped 2 bases from V and 2 bases from J, with 11 bases between. This CDR3 comprises 15 residues. In DNA, the CDR3 is TGTGCCAGCAGTTACATGGCGACCCTCACAGATACGCAGTATTTT. As protein: CASSYMATLTDTQYF.

This clonotype was detected only a few times. The genes are TRBV20-1 and TRBJ1-1; D is ambiguous. The CDR3 totals 12 residues. With 7 bases removed from V and 2 bases from J, the gap between germline ends came to 11 bases. Germline V gene data show CDR1 as DFQATT and CDR2 as SNEGSKA (reference sequence). The CDR3 coding sequence is TGCAGTGTCCCCGGACTTAACACTGAAGCTTTCTTT. The encoded protein is CSVPGLNTEAFF.

This chain joins TRBV5-1 and TRBJ2-1; 7 nucleotides line up with TRBD1. This CDR3 contains 13 residues. CDR1 and CDR2 from the germline V gene are SGHRS and YFSETQ. V dropped 2 bases and J dropped 8; count of bases not matched to a gene: 4. CDR3 loop: CASSFGTADEQFF. DNA of the CDR3: TGCGCCAGCAGCTTTGGGACAGCGGATGAGCAGTTCTTC.

V is TRBV6-1 and J is TRBJ2-2; 10 nucleotides line up with TRBD2. The CDR3 is made up of 15 amino acids. V shed 6 bases, J shed 7 bases, and the junction held 8 bases outside the gene matches. Germline lookup yields CDR1 MNHNS and CDR2 SASEGT. CDR3 sequence (DNA): TGTGCCAGCAGGGGCGGGACTAGCGACGTCGGGGAGCTGTTTTTT. Protein sequence: CASRGGTSDVGELFF.

The chain carries TRBV20-1 and TRBJ2-1; 7 nucleotides match TRBD1. The V and J ends lost 0 bases and 7 bases, in that order; junction bases with no gene match: 12. The CDR3 contains 16 residues. The germline V gene encodes CDR1 DFQATT and CDR2 SNEGSKA (reference sequence). The CDR3 loop is CSARDYATGKGNEQFF. CDR3 in DNA: TGCAGTGCTAGAGATTATGCGACAGGGAAAGGTAATGAGCAGTTCTTC.

The J gene is TRBJ2-3, the V gene TRBV20-1, with D unresolved. There are 16 residues in the CDR3. The germline V and J ends were trimmed by 1 base and 3 bases, with 17 bases remaining between them. The germline CDR1 and CDR2 sequences are DFQATT and SNEGSKA (reference sequence). CDR3 coding DNA: TGCAGTGCTAGAGTCGACCCGTTCGGCAGGACAGATACGCAGTATTTT. Protein product: CSARVDPFGRTDTQYF.

The V and J genes are TRBV30 and TRBJ2-5, with no clear D. The CDR3 covers 12 residues. Germline V CDR1 and CDR2: GTSNPN, SVGIG (reference sequence). Trimming shortened V by 3 bases and J by 2 bases, and 7 bases separated the two germline ends. The CDR3 region has the DNA TGTGCCTGGAGCAGGATGCAAGAGACCCAGTACTTC. Its protein product is CAWSRMQETQYF.

This clonotype has more than one count but fewer than ten. The gene calls are TRBV29-1 and TRBJ1-1; no firm D call. The length of the CDR3 is 12 residues. The V end was cut by 2 bases, the J end by 1 base, with 5 bases between. Germline CDR1 reads SQVTM; CDR2 reads ANQGSEA. This CDR3 reads CSVEHPNTEAFF. CDR3 in DNA: TGCAGCGTTGAACACCCGAACACTGAAGCTTTCTTT.

This clonotype has a handful of counts. CDR3 nucleotides: TGTGCCAGCAGCCCAGGTATGAGGGGAATCCAAGAGACCCAGTACTTC. As protein: CASSPGMRGIQETQYF. The V gene is TRBV9, the J gene TRBJ2-5, with D tentatively TRBD1 or TRBD2 (5 bases each). In germline, CDR1 is SGDLS, CDR2 YYNGEE. The CDR3 is 16 amino acids. The V end was cut by 4 bases, the J end by 1 base, with 17 bases between.

The chain recombines TRBV5-1 with TRBJ2-4, with D possibly TRBD1 on 6 matching bases. The CDR3 is 15 amino acids. Germline CDR1 is SGHRS and CDR2 is YFSETQ. Trimming cost V 2 bases and J 1 base, with 10 bases left between them. The CDR3 loop is CASSLTTGAKNIQYF. Written as DNA, the CDR3 is TGCGCCAGCAGCTTAACTACAGGGGCCAAAAACATTCAGTACTTC.